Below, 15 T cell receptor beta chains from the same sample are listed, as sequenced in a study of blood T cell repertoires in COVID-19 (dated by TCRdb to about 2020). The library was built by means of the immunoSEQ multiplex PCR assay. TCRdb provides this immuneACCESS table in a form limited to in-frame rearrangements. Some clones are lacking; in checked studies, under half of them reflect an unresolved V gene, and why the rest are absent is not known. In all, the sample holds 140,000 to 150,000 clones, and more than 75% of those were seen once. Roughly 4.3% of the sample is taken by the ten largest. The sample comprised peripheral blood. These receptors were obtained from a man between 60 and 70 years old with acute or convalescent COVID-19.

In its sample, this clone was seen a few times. In nucleotides, the CDR3 is TGTGCCAGTAGTATGAGGGGGCGCGGAGGTTCCTATAATTCACCCCTCCACTTT. Its translation: CASSMRGRGGSYNSPLHF. The chain recombines TRBV19 with TRBJ1-6; 7 bases fit TRBD1. Germline V CDR1 and CDR2: LNHDA, SQIVND (reference sequence). CDR3 size: 18 residues. With 3 bases clipped from V and 1 base from J, the junction kept 9 bases outside the gene matches.

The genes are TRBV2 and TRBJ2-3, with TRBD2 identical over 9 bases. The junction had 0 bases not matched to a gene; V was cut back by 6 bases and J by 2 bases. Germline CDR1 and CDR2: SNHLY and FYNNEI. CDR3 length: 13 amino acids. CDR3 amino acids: CASRGLATDTQYF. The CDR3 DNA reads TGTGCCAGCAGGGGACTAGCCACAGATACGCAGTATTTT.

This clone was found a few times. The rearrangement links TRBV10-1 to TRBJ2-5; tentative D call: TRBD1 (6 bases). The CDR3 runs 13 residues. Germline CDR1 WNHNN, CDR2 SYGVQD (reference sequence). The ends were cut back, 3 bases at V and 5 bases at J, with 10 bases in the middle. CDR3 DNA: TGCGCCAGCAGTGATGGCAGGGGCGAGACCCAGTACTTC. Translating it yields CASSDGRGETQYF.

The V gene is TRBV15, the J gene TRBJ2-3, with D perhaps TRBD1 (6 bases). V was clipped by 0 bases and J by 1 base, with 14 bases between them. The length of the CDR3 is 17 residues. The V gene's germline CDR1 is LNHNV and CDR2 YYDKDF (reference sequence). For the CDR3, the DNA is TGTGCCACCAGCAGAGATCTACGTGGGGGCGGCACAGATACGCAGTATTTT. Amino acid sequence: CATSRDLRGGGTDTQYF.

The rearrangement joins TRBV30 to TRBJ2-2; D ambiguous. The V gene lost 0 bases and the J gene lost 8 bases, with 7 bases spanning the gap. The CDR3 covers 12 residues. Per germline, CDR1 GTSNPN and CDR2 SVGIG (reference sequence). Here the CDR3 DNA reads TGTGCCTGGAGTGTACGAGTTGGGGAGCTGTTTTTT. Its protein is CAWSVRVGELFF.

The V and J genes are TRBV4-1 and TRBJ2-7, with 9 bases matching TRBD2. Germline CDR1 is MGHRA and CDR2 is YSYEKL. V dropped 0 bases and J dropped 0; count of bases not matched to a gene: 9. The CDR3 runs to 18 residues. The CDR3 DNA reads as TGCGCCAGCAGCCAAGATTTTGGCGCTAGCGGGATCTCCTACGAGCAGTACTTC. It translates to CASSQDFGASGISYEQYF.

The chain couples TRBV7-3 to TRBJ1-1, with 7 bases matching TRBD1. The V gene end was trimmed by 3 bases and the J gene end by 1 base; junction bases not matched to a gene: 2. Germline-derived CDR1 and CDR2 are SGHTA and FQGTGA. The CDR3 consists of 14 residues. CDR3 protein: CASSFQGGNTEAFF. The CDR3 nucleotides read TGTGCCAGCAGCTTCCAGGGGGGGAACACTGAAGCTTTCTTT.

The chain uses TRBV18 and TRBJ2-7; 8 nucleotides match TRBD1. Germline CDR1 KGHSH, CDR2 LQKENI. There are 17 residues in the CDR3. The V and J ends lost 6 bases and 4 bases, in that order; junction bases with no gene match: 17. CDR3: CASSHTVRTGITYEQYF. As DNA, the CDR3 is TGTGCCAGCTCTCACACCGTGCGGACAGGGATTACTTACGAGCAGTACTTC.

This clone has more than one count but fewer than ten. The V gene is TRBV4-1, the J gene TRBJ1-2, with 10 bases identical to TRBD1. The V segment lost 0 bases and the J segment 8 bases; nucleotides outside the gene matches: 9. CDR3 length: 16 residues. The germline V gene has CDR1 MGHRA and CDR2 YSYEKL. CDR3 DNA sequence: TGCGCCAGCAGCCAAGATCAAGACAGGGGGCGCGTGGGCTACACCTTC. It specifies CASSQDQDRGRVGYTF.

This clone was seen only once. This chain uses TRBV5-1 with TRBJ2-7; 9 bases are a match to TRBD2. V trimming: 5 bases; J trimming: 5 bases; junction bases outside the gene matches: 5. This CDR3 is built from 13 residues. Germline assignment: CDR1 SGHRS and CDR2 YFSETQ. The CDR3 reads CASSLAGENEQYF. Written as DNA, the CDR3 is TGCGCCAGCAGTTTAGCGGGAGAGAACGAGCAGTACTTC.

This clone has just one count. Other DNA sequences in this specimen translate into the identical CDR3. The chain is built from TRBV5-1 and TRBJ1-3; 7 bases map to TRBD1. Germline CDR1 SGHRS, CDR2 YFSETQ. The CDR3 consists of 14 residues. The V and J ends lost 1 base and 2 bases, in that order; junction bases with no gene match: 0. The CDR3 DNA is TGCGCCAGCAGCTTGCAGGGGGCTGGAAACACCATATATTTT. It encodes CASSLQGAGNTIYF.

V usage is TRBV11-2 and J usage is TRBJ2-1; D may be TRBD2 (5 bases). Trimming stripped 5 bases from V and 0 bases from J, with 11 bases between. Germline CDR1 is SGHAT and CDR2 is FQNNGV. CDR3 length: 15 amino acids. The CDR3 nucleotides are TGTGCCAGCAGCCGGGATATAAGCTCCTACAATGAGCAGTTCTTC. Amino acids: CASSRDISSYNEQFF.

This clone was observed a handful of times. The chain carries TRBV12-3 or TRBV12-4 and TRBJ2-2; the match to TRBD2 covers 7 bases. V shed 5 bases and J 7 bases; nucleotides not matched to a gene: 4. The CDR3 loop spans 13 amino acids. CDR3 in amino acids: CASSPSGNGELFF. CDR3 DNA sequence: TGTGCCAGCAGTCCCAGCGGGAACGGGGAGCTGTTTTTT.

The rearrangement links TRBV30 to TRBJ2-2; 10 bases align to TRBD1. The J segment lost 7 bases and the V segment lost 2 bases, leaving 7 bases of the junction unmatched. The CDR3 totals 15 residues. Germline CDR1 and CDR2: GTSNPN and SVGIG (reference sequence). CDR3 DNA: TGTGCCTGGAGTAGGGGACAGGGGTACGTCGGGGAGCTGTTTTTT. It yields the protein CAWSRGQGYVGELFF.

The CDR3: CASSYESGELYEQYF. DNA of the CDR3: TGTGCCAGCAGTTACGAATCGGGAGAGCTGTACGAGCAGTACTTC. The V call is TRBV6-2 or TRBV6-3, the J call TRBJ2-7; tentatively, D is TRBD2 (6 bases). The germline CDR1 and CDR2 sequences are MNHEY and SVGEGT. Trimming took 2 bases from V and 4 from J, leaving 15 bases between them. The CDR3 consists of 15 residues.